The 20 T cell receptor beta chains in this list originate from one sample, sequenced in a study of T cells in Graves' hyperthyroidism and ophthalmopathy. TCR beta CDR3 region amplification was performed from RNA transcripts. The study used the HTBI primer set for a first-round RT-PCR of the TCR CDR3. From the multiplex PCR reads, TCRdb called clonotypes with MiXCR, one entry per CDR3 protein. Among 500,000 to 550,000 distinct CDR3 sequences, around 20% were seen once, and the ten largest hold about 50%. Sequenced sample: blood. The source is a man aged 35 to 55 with Graves' ophthalmopathy.

The genes are TRBV12-3 or TRBV12-4 and TRBJ2-2; a weak D match, TRBD2 (5 bases). Trimming took off 6 bases at V and 4 bases at J, with 18 bases between the two ends. This CDR3 is built from 16 residues. CDR3 sequence: CASSLDAHEGTGELFF. CDR3 sequence (DNA): TGTGCCAGCAGCCTGGACGCCCACGAGGGCACCGGGGAGCTGTTTTTT.

The genes are TRBV12-3 or TRBV12-4 and TRBJ2-1, with D possibly being TRBD1 (6 bases). V dropped 7 bases and J dropped 2 bases, with 15 bases sitting between them. CDR3 length: 15 residues. The CDR3 sequence is CASTPETGAYNEQFF. For the CDR3, the DNA is TGTGCCAGCACCCCCGAGACAGGCGCCTACAATGAGCAGTTCTTC.

The table lists this clonotype with many counts. The chain combines TRBV2 with TRBJ2-1; 10 bases fit TRBD1. Germline V gene data show CDR1 as SNHLY and CDR2 as FYNNEI. The J segment lost 3 bases and the V segment lost 3 bases, leaving 5 bases of the junction unmatched. The CDR3 is 16 amino acids. CDR3 region: CASSEGQGPFYNEQFF. The CDR3, as DNA: TGTGCCAGCAGTGAGGGACAGGGGCCTTTCTACAATGAGCAGTTCTTC.

This clonotype has ten or more counts. The chain couples TRBV7-9 to TRBJ2-2, with D perhaps matching TRBD1 (5 bases). There are 16 residues in the CDR3. The germline V gene has CDR1 SEHNR and CDR2 FQNEAQ (reference sequence). V was cut by 0 bases and J by 2 bases, with 10 bases left in between. Here the CDR3 reads CASSLALTANTGELFF. The CDR3 nucleotides are TGTGCCAGCAGCTTAGCCCTGACAGCTAACACCGGGGAGCTGTTTTTT.

The chain combines TRBV28 with TRBJ2-2; D is ambiguous. The CDR3 contains 14 residues. V was cut by 6 bases and J by 1 base, with 9 bases left in between. CDR1 is MDHEN, CDR2 SYDVKM, per germline. CDR3 residues: CASRPLGNTGELFF. The CDR3 DNA follows: TGTGCCAGCAGACCTTTAGGGAACACCGGGGAGCTGTTTTTT.

The V gene is TRBV6-2 or TRBV6-3, the J gene TRBJ1-3; no reliable D call. The CDR3 sequence is 16 residues long. CDR1 is MNHEY, CDR2 SVGEGT, per germline. V dropped 6 bases and J dropped 0 bases, with 15 bases sitting between them. Here the CDR3 DNA reads TGTGCCAGCAGGCCCGGCGGGTACTCCTCTGGAAACACCATATATTTT. Protein sequence: CASRPGGYSSGNTIYF.

This clonotype was seen at least ten times. V is TRBV11-3 and J is TRBJ2-7; 8 positions agree with TRBD1. With V trimmed by 5 bases and J by 5 bases, 8 bases remained unmatched. The CDR3 spans 14 residues. Germline CDR1 SGHNT, CDR2 YENEEA. The CDR3 is CASSPTGGTHEQYF. CDR3 DNA: TGTGCCAGCAGCCCTACAGGGGGAACGCACGAGCAGTACTTC.

This clonotype was found many times. This rearrangement joins TRBV11-2 to TRBJ2-5, with D maybe TRBD1 (6 bases). Looked up from germline, CDR1 is SGHAT and CDR2 is FQNNGV. The CDR3 consists of 16 residues. With 2 bases removed from V and 4 bases from J, the gap between germline ends came to 17 bases. Here the CDR3 DNA reads TGTGCCAGCAGCTTAAACGTGGGGGCGAATCGAGAGACCCAGTACTTC. Protein: CASSLNVGANRETQYF. The full variable domain, with the rest looked up from reference TRBV11-2 and TRBJ2-5, is EAGVAQSPRYKIIEKRQSVAFWCNPISGHATLYWYQQILGQGPKLLIQFQNNGVVDDSQLPKDRFSAERLKGVDSTLKIQPAKLEDSAVYLCASSLNVGANRETQYFGPGTRLLVL.

The rearrangement links TRBV5-4 to TRBJ2-3; D might be TRBD2 (6 bases). V dropped 0 bases and J dropped 1 base, with 12 bases sitting between them. Germline V lookup: CDR1 SGHNT, CDR2 YYREEE (reference sequence). This CDR3 contains 16 residues. The CDR3 DNA sequence: TGTGCCAGCAGCTTGGATGGGACTCCTGGCACAGATACGCAGTATTTT. Protein product: CASSLDGTPGTDTQYF.

Ten or more counts support this clonotype. V is TRBV5-1 and J is TRBJ1-4, with 7 nucleotides matching TRBD1. The ends lost 4 bases at V and 8 bases at J; junction bases unmatched: 11. The CDR3 consists of 15 residues. From germline, CDR1 is SGHRS and CDR2 YFSETQ. CDR3: CASSLGTVMAEKLFF. Written as DNA, the CDR3 is TGCGCCAGCAGCCTGGGGACAGTCATGGCAGAAAAACTGTTTTTT.

The V call is TRBV5-5, the J call TRBJ1-2, with no clear D. Between the trimmed V and J ends, which lost 0 bases and 1 base, there was a span of 13 bases. The V gene's germline CDR1 is SGHKS and CDR2 YYEKEE (reference sequence). The CDR3 covers 16 residues. The chain's CDR3 is CASSLELRTDNYGYTF. DNA for the CDR3: TGTGCCAGCAGCTTGGAACTAAGGACGGATAACTATGGCTACACCTTC.

This clonotype has a count of ten or more. J is TRBJ1-1 and V is TRBV30; possibly TRBD1 for D (6 bases). Germline CDR1 reads GTSNPN; CDR2 reads SVGIG (reference sequence). The CDR3 spans 14 residues. With 6 bases removed from V and 4 bases from J, the gap between germline ends came to 18 bases. CDR3 coding DNA: TGTGCCTGCCGACCAGCCTTAGGGGGCACTGAAGCTTTCTTT. It codes for CACRPALGGTEAFF.

This clonotype was detected many times. The chain carries TRBV18 and TRBJ2-7; 9 nucleotides match TRBD1. V lost 5 bases and J lost 0; bases outside the gene matches: 5. CDR3 length: 15 residues. Looked up from germline, CDR1 is KGHSH and CDR2 is LQKENI. The CDR3 loop is CASSAGTGPSYEQYF. In nucleotides, the CDR3 is TGTGCCAGCTCAGCCGGGACAGGGCCCTCCTACGAGCAGTACTTC.

The CDR3 region is CAWGAELVSNEQFF. For the CDR3, the DNA is TGTGCCTGGGGGGCCGAGCTGGTATCAAATGAGCAGTTCTTC. J is TRBJ2-1 and V is TRBV30; possible D gene TRBD1, 5 bases. The CDR3 sequence is 14 residues long. Germline V gives CDR1 GTSNPN, CDR2 SVGIG (reference sequence). Trimming took off 5 bases at V and 7 bases at J, with 18 bases between the two ends.

The chain employs TRBV13 and TRBJ2-7; TRBD1 agrees at 7 bases. This CDR3 has 13 amino acids. Germline CDR1 PRHDT, CDR2 FYEKMQ (reference sequence). J was trimmed by 9 bases and V by 4 bases; bases with no gene match: 9. The CDR3 here is CASSSPTGRRQYF. The CDR3 DNA sequence: TGTGCCAGCAGCTCCCCGACAGGGCGGAGGCAGTACTTC.

This clonotype was found a few times. The chain joins TRBV10-3 to TRBJ1-1; TRBD1 might be the D (6 bases). Trimming removed 7 bases from V and 1 base from J, with 13 bases in between. Per the germline V gene, CDR1 is ENHRY and CDR2 is SYGVKD. The CDR3 extends over 14 amino acids. This chain's CDR3 is CAIKEGVGNTEAFF. CDR3 DNA sequence: TGTGCCATCAAGGAGGGGGTGGGGAACACTGAAGCTTTCTTT.

V gene TRBV3-1 combines with J gene TRBJ2-1, with 12 bases identical to TRBD2. CDR1 and CDR2 from the germline V gene are LGHDT and YNNKEL (reference sequence). The CDR3 is made up of 15 amino acids. The ends lost 7 bases at V and 5 bases at J; junction bases unmatched: 6. The CDR3 loop reads CASNLAGGPDNEQFF. The CDR3 DNA is TGTGCCAGCAACCTAGCGGGAGGGCCCGACAATGAGCAGTTCTTC.

The chain uses TRBV20-1 and TRBJ1-4; D is perhaps TRBD1 (5 bases). CDR3 size: 14 residues. Trimming took off 3 bases at V and 0 bases at J, with 8 bases between the two ends. CDR1 and CDR2 from the germline V gene are DFQATT and SNEGSKA (reference sequence). CDR3 in amino acids: CSARQGATNEKLFF. The CDR3 DNA reads as TGCAGTGCTAGGCAGGGTGCAACTAATGAAAAACTGTTTTTT.

CDR3 DNA sequence: TGTGCCTGGAGTGTACGAAGGTACGAGCAGTACTTC. It yields the protein CAWSVRRYEQYF. The V gene is TRBV30, the J gene TRBJ2-7; D uncertain. Germline lookup yields CDR1 GTSNPN and CDR2 SVGIG (reference sequence). Deletions cut 0 bases from V and 4 bases from J, with 7 bases between. The CDR3 length is 12 residues.

Of note for this clonotype: A read error may explain this, as a much larger clone is one base away. V and J are TRBV6-1 and TRBJ1-1; D unresolved. CDR1 MNHNS and CDR2 SASEGT come from the germline V gene. Trimming left V 3 bases short and J 4 bases short, with 15 bases between. The CDR3 loop spans 15 amino acids. The CDR3 is CASSDSGQPSTEAFF. The CDR3 DNA follows: TGTGCCAGCAGTGACTCGGGCCAGCCGAGCACTGAAGCTTTCTTT.